This T cell receptor (beta chain) is from a study of OX40 agonist ivuxolimab in advanced cancers. The CDR3 loop spans 16 amino acids. V shed 0 bases, J shed 1 base, and the junction held 4 bases outside the gene matches. Germline lookup yields CDR1 LGHNA and CDR2 YSLEER. The assay was immunoSEQ multiplex PCR, and TCRdb's table has in-frame clones only and misses some. The table includes about 26,000 clones, roughly 82% detected once. Material: CD4+ or CD8+ T cells sorted from blood, obtained in a trial of the OX40 agonist ivuxolimab. The rearrangement joins TRBV4-3 to TRBJ2-7, with TRBD1 identical over 9 bases. This TCR derives from an adult with an advanced solid tumor such as melanoma, head and neck, liver or kidney cancer. This CDR3 is CASSQDPGQGSYEQYF. The CDR3 DNA reads TGCGCCAGCAGCCAAGATCCGGGACAGGGATCCTACGAGCAGTACTTC.